The 32 T cell receptor beta chains below were found in one sample sequenced in a study of T cells expressing NK-cell markers (dated by TCRdb to 2018 to 2021). The method behind the library was 5' RACE. For sequencing, an Illumina HiSeq 2000 was employed. TCRdb reanalyzed the reads, keeping one entry per CDR3 protein sequence and omitting DNA. The table of this sample itemizes about 380,000 distinct CDR3 sequences. 5.2% of the sample is taken by the ten largest. Specimen: blood T cells: a sorted CD56 or NKG2C T cell subset, CD4+ or CD8+ T cells, or bulk PBMC T cells (not recorded which). The receptors were gathered from a man aged 18-75 years in good health.

The rearrangement links TRBV12-3 or TRBV12-4 to TRBJ2-7; absent DNA, TCRdb's TRBD1 call cannot be checked. The CDR3 covers 20 residues. This CDR3 reads CASKKSPGQGSTSSSYEQYF.

The rearrangement joins TRBV18 to TRBJ2-3; with no DNA, the TCRdb D assignment of TRBD2 cannot be verified. Germline CDR1 is KGHSH and CDR2 is LQKENI. The CDR3 has 13 amino acids. CDR3 amino acids: CASSSSESDTQYF.

The chain uses TRBV20-1 and TRBJ2-7; absent DNA, TCRdb's TRBD2 call cannot be checked. Germline values: CDR1 DFQATT, CDR2 SNEGSKA (reference sequence). This CDR3 region has 15 residues. The CDR3 is CSASLMKGSPYEQYF.

The CDR3 sequence: CASMSGLSTGELFF. This rearrangement joins TRBV5-1 to TRBJ2-2; TCRdb outputs TRBD1, but without DNA this stays unchecked. Germline CDR1 SGHRS, CDR2 YFSETQ. The CDR3 is 14 amino acids.

The V call is TRBV12-3 or TRBV12-4, the J call TRBJ2-5; TCRdb returns TRBD2, unconfirmable since there is no DNA. The CDR3 is 13 residues long. The CDR3 is CASTLAGSVTQYF.

This chain uses TRBV10-3 with TRBJ2-1; absent DNA, TCRdb's TRBD1 call cannot be checked. Germline CDR1 and CDR2: ENHRY and SYGVKD. The CDR3 loop spans 14 amino acids. CDR3 protein: CAIRRTGSYNEQFF.

CDR3 sequence: CASSLARDSHWKAGELFF. This chain connects TRBV11-1 to TRBJ2-2; no DNA is available, so the TRBD1 call from TCRdb remains unchecked. The germline CDR1 and CDR2 sequences are SGHAT and FQDESV (reference sequence). The CDR3 runs 18 residues. Full variable domain (outside the CDR3, taken from reference TRBV11-1 and TRBJ2-2): EAEVAQSPRYKITEKSQAVAFWCDPISGHATLYWYRQILGQGPELLVQFQDESVVDDSQLPKDRFSAERLKGVDSTLKIQPAELGDSAMYLCASSLARDSHWKAGELFFGEGSRLTVL.

The chain couples TRBV12-3 or TRBV12-4 to TRBJ1-1; TCRdb calls TRBD1, which cannot be checked without DNA. The CDR3 covers 14 residues. The CDR3 spells CASTPRGGRTEAFF.

The V and J genes are TRBV21-1 and TRBJ2-3; TCRdb proposes TRBD1, but this gene call is untestable without DNA. TRBV21-1 is a documented pseudogene. CDR3 size: 17 residues. The CDR3: CASSNKHRGKATDTQYF.

The V call is TRBV6-5, the J call TRBJ1-2; lacking DNA, the TRBD1 call made by TCRdb goes unchecked. CDR3 length: 13 residues. CDR1 and CDR2 (germline): MNHEY, SVGAGI. The CDR3 here is CASSYEGGSGYTF.

The chain carries TRBV7-2 and TRBJ2-1; the D call from TCRdb, TRBD2, cannot be confirmed without DNA. In germline, CDR1 is SGHTA, CDR2 FQGNSA. The CDR3 sequence is 15 residues long. CDR3 in amino acids: CASSPSIAGYNEQFF. Full variable domain (remainder filled in from reference TRBV7-2 and TRBJ2-1): GAGVSQSPSNKVTEKGKDVELRCDPISGHTALYWYRQSLGQGLEFLIYFQGNSAPDKSGLPSDRFSAERTGGSVSTLTIQRTQQEDSAVYLCASSPSIAGYNEQFFGPGTRLTVL.

Here the CDR3 reads CSARYRGGSSPLHF. The gene calls are TRBV20-1 and TRBJ1-6; TCRdb picks TRBD1, but there is no DNA to check that call. The CDR3 runs 14 residues. Germline V CDR1 and CDR2: DFQATT, SNEGSKA (reference sequence).

V and J are TRBV28 and TRBJ2-7; TCRdb lists TRBD1, though no DNA is available to test this call. The germline gives CDR1 MDHEN, CDR2 SYDVKM. CDR3 length equals 14 residues. The CDR3: CASSPSDRIYEQYF.

The rearrangement links TRBV5-1 to TRBJ2-5; TCRdb lists TRBD2, though no DNA is available to test this call. Germline V gene lookup returns CDR1 SGHRS and CDR2 YFSETQ. This CDR3 region has 15 residues. The CDR3 region is CASQSGGRSGETQYF.

J is TRBJ2-7 and V is TRBV20-1. CDR3 length: 14 residues. The germline gives CDR1 DFQATT, CDR2 SNEGSKA (reference sequence). The CDR3 spells CSARDQAGPYEQYF.

The chain couples TRBV9 to TRBJ1-2. The germline V gene has CDR1 SGDLS and CDR2 YYNGEE. This CDR3 has 14 amino acids. This CDR3 is CASSVLAETYGYTF.

J is TRBJ1-2 and V is TRBV28; TCRdb outputs TRBD1, but without DNA this stays unchecked. There are 13 residues in the CDR3. Germline V gives CDR1 MDHEN, CDR2 SYDVKM. The CDR3 protein is CASGGDRPYGYTF.

The rearrangement joins TRBV7-8 to TRBJ2-7; TCRdb's D gene call, TRBD1, goes unchecked for lack of DNA. Germline values: CDR1 SGHVS, CDR2 FQNEAQ. CDR3 length equals 15 residues. The CDR3 spells CASRLQGSASYEQYF.

The chain combines TRBV6-1 with TRBJ2-5; the D gene TCRdb calls, TRBD1, cannot be checked with no DNA. Germline CDR1 MNHNS, CDR2 SASEGT. The CDR3 contains 15 residues. CDR3 residues: CASSSYPGGPRAQYF.

J is TRBJ2-2 and V is TRBV6-5; the D call of TRBD1 rests on TCRdb alone, since no DNA is present to check it. CDR3 size: 14 residues. Per germline, CDR1 MNHEY and CDR2 SVGAGI. CDR3 loop: CASRGTGFGGELFF.

The genes are TRBV28 and TRBJ2-3. The CDR3 totals 11 residues. Looked up from germline, CDR1 is MDHEN and CDR2 is SYDVKM. CDR3 sequence reads: CASSWRDTQYF.

V is TRBV3-1 and J is TRBJ2-7; as DNA is missing, the TRBD1 call by TCRdb cannot be tested. The CDR3 totals 14 residues. Germline values: CDR1 LGHDT, CDR2 YNNKEL (reference sequence). The CDR3 spells CASNPGTGTYEQYF.

V is TRBV12-5 and J is TRBJ2-2; the D gene TCRdb calls, TRBD2, cannot be checked with no DNA. There are 17 residues in the CDR3. CDR1 is LGHNT, CDR2 FRNRAP, per germline. The CDR3 loop is CASGLLSTSGVSGELFF. Together with reference TRBV12-5 and TRBJ2-2, the CDR3 gives the full variable domain: DARVTQTPRHKVTEMGQEVTMRCQPILGHNTVFWYRQTMMQGLELLAYFRNRAPLDDSGMPKDRFSAEMPDATLATLKIQPSEPRDSAVYFCASGLLSTSGVSGELFFGEGSRLTVL.

The V call is TRBV20-1, the J call TRBJ1-6; TCRdb lists TRBD1, though no DNA is available to test this call. The CDR3 has 15 residues. Germline CDR1 and CDR2: DFQATT and SNEGSKA (reference sequence). CDR3 protein: CSALYRETYNSPLHF.

The chain carries TRBV4-1 and TRBJ2-7. This CDR3 comprises 17 residues. Germline loops: CDR1 MGHRA, CDR2 YSYEKL. This CDR3 is CASSQDPAGGGSYEQYF.

This chain uses TRBV6-1 with TRBJ2-5; TCRdb's D gene call, TRBD2, goes unchecked for lack of DNA. The CDR3 covers 14 residues. Germline V gives CDR1 MNHNS, CDR2 SASEGT. The CDR3 sequence is CASSVGTSKETQYF.

V usage is TRBV24-1 and J usage is TRBJ1-5. The CDR3 has 13 amino acids. Per the germline V gene, CDR1 is KGHDR and CDR2 is SFDVKD. The CDR3 is CATSVGGDQPQHF.

This chain uses TRBV5-1 with TRBJ2-2; the D gene TCRdb calls, TRBD2, cannot be checked with no DNA. Germline values: CDR1 SGHRS, CDR2 YFSETQ. The length of the CDR3 is 16 residues. The CDR3 protein is CASSFRDSVNTGELFF. The variable domain in full, with the rest retrieved from reference TRBV5-1 and TRBJ2-2, is KAGVTQTPRYLIKTRGQQVTLSCSPISGHRSVSWYQQTPGQGLQFLFEYFSETQRNKGNFPGRFSGRQFSNSRSEMNVSTLELGDSALYLCASSFRDSVNTGELFFGEGSRLTVL.

V usage is TRBV6-1 and J usage is TRBJ2-5; TCRdb proposes TRBD2, but this gene call is untestable without DNA. Germline V lookup: CDR1 MNHNS, CDR2 SASEGT. This CDR3 contains 15 residues. The CDR3 protein is CASSGGGGNQETQYF.

The genes are TRBV5-1 and TRBJ2-6. The CDR3 runs to 16 residues. Germline loops: CDR1 SGHRS, CDR2 YFSETQ. CDR3 in amino acids: CASSAARDSGANVLTF.

The chain is built from TRBV29-1 and TRBJ1-2. Germline V CDR1 and CDR2: SQVTM, ANQGSEA. This CDR3 contains 12 residues. CDR3: CSVPIGLDGYTF. Supplemented by reference TRBV29-1 and TRBJ1-2, the full variable domain reads SAVISQKPSRDICQRGTSLTIQCQVDSQVTMMFWYRQQPGQSLTLIATANQGSEATYESGFVIDKFPISRPNLTFSTLTVSNMSPEDSSIYLCSVPIGLDGYTFGSGTRLTVV.

The chain uses TRBV20-1 and TRBJ1-2; TCRdb's D gene call, TRBD1, goes unchecked for lack of DNA. The germline V gene has CDR1 DFQATT and CDR2 SNEGSKA (reference sequence). CDR3 size: 14 residues. CDR3 in amino acids: CSANSETGSYGYTF.